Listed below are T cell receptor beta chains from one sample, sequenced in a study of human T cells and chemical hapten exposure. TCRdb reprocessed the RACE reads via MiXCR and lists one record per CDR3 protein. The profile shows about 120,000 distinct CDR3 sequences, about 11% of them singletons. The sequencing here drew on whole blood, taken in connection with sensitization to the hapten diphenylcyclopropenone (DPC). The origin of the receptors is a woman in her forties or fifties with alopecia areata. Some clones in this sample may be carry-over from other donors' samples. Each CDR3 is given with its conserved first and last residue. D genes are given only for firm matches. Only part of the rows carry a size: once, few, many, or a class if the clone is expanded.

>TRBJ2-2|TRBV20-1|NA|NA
CSARPGPTGELFF
TGCAGTGCTAGACCGGGTCCCACCGGGGAGCTGTTTTTT
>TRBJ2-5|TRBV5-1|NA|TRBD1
CASSLETDRATQYF
TGCGCCAGCAGCTTGGAAACGGACAGGGCGACCCAGTACTTC
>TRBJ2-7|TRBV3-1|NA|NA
CASSHSAGEQYF
TGTGCCAGCAGCCATAGTGCGGGCGAGCAGTACTTC
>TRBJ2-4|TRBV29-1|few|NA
CSVEDSRNIQYF
TGCAGCGTTGAAGACTCTCGCAACATTCAGTACTTC
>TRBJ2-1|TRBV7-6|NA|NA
CASSLPSAYNEQFF
TGTGCCAGCAGCCTGCCTAGCGCGTACAATGAGCAGTTCTTC
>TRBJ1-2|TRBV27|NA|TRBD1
CASSPHRGSNGYTF
TGTGCCAGCAGTCCCCACAGGGGATCTAATGGCTACACCTTC
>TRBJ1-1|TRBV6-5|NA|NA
CASSYDTEAFF
TGTGCCAGCAGTTATGACACTGAAGCTTTCTTT
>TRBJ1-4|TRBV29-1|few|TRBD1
CSVGEGANEKLFF
TGCAGCGTTGGTGAGGGGGCCAATGAAAAACTGTTTTTT
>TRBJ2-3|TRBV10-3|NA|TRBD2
CAIGRAGGDTQYF
TGTGCCATCGGTAGAGCGGGGGGAGATACGCAGTATTTT
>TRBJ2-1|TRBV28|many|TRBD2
CASSILAGGDEQFF
TGTGCCAGCAGTATCCTAGCGGGAGGTGATGAGCAGTTCTTC
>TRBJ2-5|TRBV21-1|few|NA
CASSTKDSYQETQYF
TGTGCCAGCAGCACCAAAGACTCGTACCAAGAGACCCAGTACTTC
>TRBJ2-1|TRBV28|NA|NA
CASSFRTYNEQFF
TGTGCCAGCAGTTTTAGGACGTACAATGAGCAGTTCTTC
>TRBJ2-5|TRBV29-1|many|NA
CSVERPQEKETQYF
TGCAGCGTTGAACGGCCGCAGGAGAAGGAGACCCAGTACTTC
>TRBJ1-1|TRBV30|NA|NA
CAWGRGLAAFF
TGTGCCTGGGGGCGCGGACTGGCAGCTTTCTTT
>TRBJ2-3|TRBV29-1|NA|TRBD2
CSVNGLADFTDTQYF
TGCAGCGTAAACGGACTAGCGGATTTCACAGATACGCAGTATTTT
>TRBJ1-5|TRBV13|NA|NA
CASSGRGTNQPQHF
TGTGCCAGCAGCGGGCGGGGTACCAATCAGCCCCAGCATTTT
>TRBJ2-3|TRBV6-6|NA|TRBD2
CASSSARGGPDTQYF
TGTGCCAGCAGTTCCGCCCGGGGGGGCCCAGATACGCAGTATTTT
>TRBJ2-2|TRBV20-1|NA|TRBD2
CSARDLRLLAVNTGELFF
TGCAGTGCTAGAGATCTCCGGCTGCTAGCGGTAAACACCGGGGAGCTGTTTTTT
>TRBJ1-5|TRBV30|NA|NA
CAWTPEGYSNQPQHF
TGTGCCTGGACCCCCGAGGGATATAGCAATCAGCCCCAGCATTTT
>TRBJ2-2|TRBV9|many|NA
CASSFGHRRNTGELFF
TGTGCCAGCAGTTTTGGACACCGCCGGAACACCGGGGAGCTGTTTTTT
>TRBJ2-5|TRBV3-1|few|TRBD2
CASSQGLGRETQYF
TGTGCCAGCAGCCAGGGACTAGGAAGAGAGACCCAGTACTTC
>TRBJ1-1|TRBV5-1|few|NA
CASSLELYTEAFF
TGCGCCAGCAGCTTGGAGCTGTACACTGAAGCTTTCTTT
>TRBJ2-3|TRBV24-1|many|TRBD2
CATSDGSGATDTQYF
TGTGCCACCAGTGATGGTAGCGGGGCCACAGATACGCAGTATTTT
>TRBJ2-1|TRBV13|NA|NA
CASSLGSWGVNEQFF
TGTGCCAGCAGCTTAGGGTCGTGGGGGGTCAATGAGCAGTTCTTC